Listed below are T cell receptor beta chains from one sample, sequenced in a study of T cells after yellow fever vaccination. TCRdb reprocessed the 5' RACE reads via MiXCR and lists one record per CDR3 protein. The table records hundreds of thousands of distinct CDR3 sequences, roughly an eighth of them present only once. The starting material was PBMCs, obtained on the day of the yellow fever booster vaccination. The receptor source for this set is a young man who received the YFV17D yellow fever vaccine. The CDR3 runs from the conserved cysteine through the conserved F or W. A D gene is named only where the DNA matches it firmly. Only some rows state a clone size, as once, few, many or a class for expanded clones.

j_gene	d_gene	abundance	v_gene	CDR3nt	CDR3aa
TRBJ2-7	TRBD1	many	TRBV12-3/TRBV12-4	TGTGCCAGCACCTCCGGGGACAGGGTCCACGAGCAGTACTTC	CASTSGDRVHEQYF
TRBJ1-3	.	few	TRBV5-1	TGCGCCAGCAGCCTTGTGGGGGGCGACGGAAACACCATATATTTT	CASSLVGGDGNTIYF
TRBJ2-5	TRBD1	.	TRBV6-2/TRBV6-3	TGTGCCAGCAGGGGTTGGACAGGGACGGAGACCCAGTACTTC	CASRGWTGTETQYF
TRBJ1-4	.	.	TRBV11-1	TGTGCCAGCAGCTTAGAAACCGGGTGGACAGAAGACAATGAAAAACTGTTTTTT	CASSLETGWTEDNEKLFF
TRBJ2-3	TRBD2	.	TRBV7-2	TGTGCCAGCAGCACCCGGGGACTAGCAGGGGGAGATACGCAGTATTTT	CASSTRGLAGGDTQYF
TRBJ2-2	TRBD2	few	TRBV27	TGTGCCAGCAGTTTCCGAGTAAGCGGGAGAACGAACACCGGGGAGCTGTTTTTT	CASSFRVSGRTNTGELFF
TRBJ2-3	TRBD2	few	TRBV7-2	TGTGCCAGCAGCCTAAGTCGGGAGGCCCTGGGGACGCAGTATTTT	CASSLSREALGTQYF
TRBJ2-1	TRBD1	.	TRBV6-1	TGTGCCAGCAGTCGGCTACCGGGACAGTCCCTTAACGAGCAGTTCTTC	CASSRLPGQSLNEQFF
TRBJ1-2	.	.	TRBV5-1	TGCGCCAGCAGCATTGGTAGCCAGGCTAACTATGGCTACACCTTC	CASSIGSQANYGYTF
TRBJ2-7	TRBD1	.	TRBV14	TGTGCCAGCAGGTTACAGGGGGCCGGGTACGAGCAGTACTTC	CASRLQGAGYEQYF
TRBJ2-5	TRBD2	few	TRBV18	TGTGCCAGCTCACCTTTCTCGCGACACGGGAGGGCCCAGTACTTC	CASSPFSRHGRAQYF
TRBJ2-5	TRBD1	.	TRBV4-3	TGCGCCAGCAGCGACGACAGGGAAAAGACCCAGTACTTC	CASSDDREKTQYF
TRBJ2-1	TRBD2	few	TRBV6-5	TGTGCCAGCAGTTATTTAGCGGGAGAAAAGAATGAGCAGTTCTTC	CASSYLAGEKNEQFF
TRBJ2-1	.	.	TRBV5-1	TGCGCCAGCAGCCAGTCTTCCCAGCGGGCCAATGAGCAGTTCTTC	CASSQSSQRANEQFF
TRBJ2-2	TRBD2	.	TRBV5-1	TGCGCCAGCAGCTTTACTAGCGGGAGTCTCGGGGAGCTGTTTTTT	CASSFTSGSLGELFF
TRBJ1-6	.	few	TRBV25-1	TGTGCCAGCAGTCCTCAAGCCCCTTCACCCCTCCACTTT	CASSPQAPSPLHF
TRBJ2-2	.	.	TRBV7-2	TGTGCCAGCAGCTTACTTTCTTGGACGAGCACCGGGGAGCTGTTTTTT	CASSLLSWTSTGELFF
TRBJ2-7	.	.	TRBV9	TGTGCCAGCAGCGTAAATGCGTCCGGATCCTACGAGCAGTACTTC	CASSVNASGSYEQYF
TRBJ1-1	TRBD1	.	TRBV7-9	TGTGCCAGCAGCTTAGCGCAATCAGGGGGCCCTGAAGCTTTCTTT	CASSLAQSGGPEAFF
TRBJ2-4	.	.	TRBV7-2	TGTGCCAGCAGCGTAGCCAAAAACATTCAGTACTTC	CASSVAKNIQYF
TRBJ2-2	.	few	TRBV18	TGTGCCAGCTCACCACCGAAATCGGGGAGAGGTACCGGGGAGCTGTTTTTT	CASSPPKSGRGTGELFF
TRBJ2-7	TRBD2	many	TRBV5-1	TGCGCCAGCAGCTTGGCGGGACTAGCGGGAGGTTACGAGCAGTACTTC	CASSLAGLAGGYEQYF
TRBJ2-5	TRBD2	few	TRBV29-1	TGCAGCGTGGTAGCGGGAGGGGAAGAGACCCAGTACTTC	CSVVAGGEETQYF